This T cell receptor (beta chain) came from a study of blood T cells in healthy people across ages (dated by TCRdb to between 2015 and 2016). In terms of the full investigation: In model experiments, template switching captured roughly one uniquely barcoded TCR beta cDNA molecule for every two T cells. The donors were divided into four age groups: young (average roughly 15 years), middle-aged (approximately 39), aged (roughly 60) and long-lived (roughly 86). The study analyzed two additional independent replicas of 1 million unique cDNA reads from the same blood draw for two donors, one aged 18 to 29 and one aged 80 or older. To track age-related changes in TCR beta repertoire diversity, the study relied on deep sequencing normalized with unique cDNA molecular identifiers. To avoid experimental bias, donors of different ages were distributed randomly across sequencing lanes. The investigation overall reported the following: As age increased, observed TCR beta diversity per million T cells dropped in a roughly linear way, and a significant reduction was already evident by age roughly 36. Donor CMV infection status was unknown, potentially confounding age-related changes in expanded clonotypes. There was a strong correlation between observed TCR beta diversity and the percentage of naive T cells measured by flow cytometry. Since profiling was done on bulk unsorted PBMCs, naive and antigen-experienced compartments could not be conclusively compared. Estimates of total diversity based on one million sequenced T cells were regarded as lower bounds and as underestimates. Compared with the aged group, the long-lived group had more naive CD4+ T cells, fewer expanded clones and increased TCR diversity, suggesting age selection.

Note on this clonotype: The specificity of this receptor is unknown. No much larger clonotype is one base removed from it; base qualities were not supplied.

The approximately 39 donors, aged roughly 6 to 95 years, were systemically healthy Caucasian individuals from Russia. Ten milliliters of peripheral blood were drawn from each donor into EDTA-treated Vacutainer tubes. PBMCs were isolated by Ficoll-Paque density-gradient centrifugation, with at least 6 million obtained per sample. Total RNA was extracted from PBMCs with Trizol reagent, with at least 6 micrograms obtained per sample. For every donor, flow cytometry on a PBMC aliquot measured the percentage of naive CD45RAhigh/CD27high T cells. The receptor library was made with 5' RACE. The listed sequencing device is Illumina HiSeq 2500. A second PCR of roughly 7 to 11 cycles was performed with a sample-barcoded 5' primer and a J-beta primer mix. A template-switch 5' adaptor carrying 12 random nucleotides introduced a unique molecular identifier onto each TCR beta cDNA molecule. Each sample yielded at least 2.5 million CDR3-containing paired-end reads. First-strand cDNA synthesis was performed from all RNA using the Mint cDNA synthesis kit, with priming by a TRBC-specific oligonucleotide. Following uracil-DNA glycosylase treatment, all cDNA underwent a first 18-cycle PCR with the universal primers M1SS and BC2_uni_R. From the authors' description of their analysis: For normalization, 1 million high-quality reads, each with a distinct molecular identifier, were randomly selected from each sample. Instead of being binned into consensus sequences, reads that shared molecular identifiers were thrown out. MiTCR, with a Q25 quality threshold and the strictest error-elimination algorithm, was used for CDR3 identification, clonotype clustering and error correction. A nonparametric unseen species model with Euler transformation was used to estimate lower-bound total TCR beta diversity. TCRdb redid the processing of the public reads, applying fastp at Q25 and MiXCR, and retained in-frame beta chains. Rows with a matching CDR3 protein are joined into one entry that keeps the most common DNA and genes. It is TCRdb's table, rather than the study itself, that gives the V and J calls and clone size. This sample comprises about 1.4 million distinct CDR3 sequences, around 59% of them detected only once. The ten biggest clones cover 6.7% of the sample.

CDR1 and CDR2 are drawn from the germline V gene (reference sequence): LNHNV, YYDKDF. The CDR3 measures 14 amino acids from cysteine to phenylalanine. Just CDR3 DNA is preserved here, 42 bases in frame from base 1. The receptor comes from a man aged 18-30 years in good health. Sequencing used blood. The chain was built from TRBV15 and TRBJ2-4; no D gene is confidently identified. The assigned J gene may be wrong: the sequence end matches TRBJ2-7 better. The sequenced DNA: TGTGCCACCAGCAGAGTGAGAGCAGACTACGAGCAGTACTTC. Its amino acids are CATSRVRADYEQYF.